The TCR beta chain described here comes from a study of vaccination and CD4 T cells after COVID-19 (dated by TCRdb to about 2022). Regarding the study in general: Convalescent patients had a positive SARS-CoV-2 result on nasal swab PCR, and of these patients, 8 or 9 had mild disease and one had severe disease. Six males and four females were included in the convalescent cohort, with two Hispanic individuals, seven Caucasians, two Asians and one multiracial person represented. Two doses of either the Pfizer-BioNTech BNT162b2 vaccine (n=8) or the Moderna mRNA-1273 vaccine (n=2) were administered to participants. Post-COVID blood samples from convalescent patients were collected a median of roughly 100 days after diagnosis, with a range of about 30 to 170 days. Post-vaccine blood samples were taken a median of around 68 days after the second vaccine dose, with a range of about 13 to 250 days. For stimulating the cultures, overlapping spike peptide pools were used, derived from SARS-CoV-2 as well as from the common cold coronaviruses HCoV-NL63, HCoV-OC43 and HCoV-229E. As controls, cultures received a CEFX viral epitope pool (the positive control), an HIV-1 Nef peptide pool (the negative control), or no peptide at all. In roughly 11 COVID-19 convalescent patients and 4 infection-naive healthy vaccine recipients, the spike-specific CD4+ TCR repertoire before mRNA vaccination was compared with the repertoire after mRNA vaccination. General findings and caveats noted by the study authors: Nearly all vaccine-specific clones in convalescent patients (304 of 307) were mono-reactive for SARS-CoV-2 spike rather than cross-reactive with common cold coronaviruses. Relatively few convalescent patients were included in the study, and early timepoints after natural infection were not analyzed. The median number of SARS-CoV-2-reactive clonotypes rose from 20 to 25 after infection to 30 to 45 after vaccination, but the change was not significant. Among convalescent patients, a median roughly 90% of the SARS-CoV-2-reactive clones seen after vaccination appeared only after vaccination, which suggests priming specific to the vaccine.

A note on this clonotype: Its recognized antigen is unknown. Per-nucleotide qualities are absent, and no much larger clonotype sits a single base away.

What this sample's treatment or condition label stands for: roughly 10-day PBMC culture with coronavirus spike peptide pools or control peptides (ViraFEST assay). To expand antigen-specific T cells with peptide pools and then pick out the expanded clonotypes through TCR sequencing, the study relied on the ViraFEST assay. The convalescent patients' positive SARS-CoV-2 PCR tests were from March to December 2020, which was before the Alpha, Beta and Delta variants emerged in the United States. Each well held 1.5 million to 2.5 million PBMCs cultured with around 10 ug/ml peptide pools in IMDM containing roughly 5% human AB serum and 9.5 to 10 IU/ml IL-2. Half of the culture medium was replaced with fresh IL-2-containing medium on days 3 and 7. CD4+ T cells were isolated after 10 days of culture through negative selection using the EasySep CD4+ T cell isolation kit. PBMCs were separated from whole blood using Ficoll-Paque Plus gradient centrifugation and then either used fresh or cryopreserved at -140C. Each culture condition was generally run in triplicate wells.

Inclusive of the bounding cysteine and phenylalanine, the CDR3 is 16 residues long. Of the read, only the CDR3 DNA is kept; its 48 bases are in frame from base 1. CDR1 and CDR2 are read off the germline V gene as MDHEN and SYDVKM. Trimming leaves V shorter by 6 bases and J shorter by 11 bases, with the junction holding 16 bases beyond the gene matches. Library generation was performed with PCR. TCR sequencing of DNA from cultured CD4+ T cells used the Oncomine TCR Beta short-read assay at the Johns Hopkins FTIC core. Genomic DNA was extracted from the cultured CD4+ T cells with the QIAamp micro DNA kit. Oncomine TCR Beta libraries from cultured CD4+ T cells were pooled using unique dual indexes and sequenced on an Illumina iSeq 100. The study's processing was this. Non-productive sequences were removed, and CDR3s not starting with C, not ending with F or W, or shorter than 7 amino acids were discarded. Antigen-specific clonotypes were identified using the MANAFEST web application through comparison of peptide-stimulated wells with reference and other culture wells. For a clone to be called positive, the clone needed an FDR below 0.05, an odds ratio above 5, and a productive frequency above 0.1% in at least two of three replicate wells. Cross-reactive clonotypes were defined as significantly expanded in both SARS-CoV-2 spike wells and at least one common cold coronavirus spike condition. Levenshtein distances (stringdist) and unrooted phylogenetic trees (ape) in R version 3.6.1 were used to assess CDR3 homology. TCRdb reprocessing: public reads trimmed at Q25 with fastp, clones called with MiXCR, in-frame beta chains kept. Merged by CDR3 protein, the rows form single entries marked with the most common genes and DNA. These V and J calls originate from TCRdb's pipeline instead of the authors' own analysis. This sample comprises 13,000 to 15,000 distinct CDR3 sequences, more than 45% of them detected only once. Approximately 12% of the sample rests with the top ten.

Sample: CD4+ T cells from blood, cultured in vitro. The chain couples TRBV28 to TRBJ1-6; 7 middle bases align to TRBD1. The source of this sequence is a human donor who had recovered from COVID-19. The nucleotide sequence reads TGTGCCAGCAGCCCCGAAGGGGAGGGGGCTTGGGCACCCCTCCACTTT. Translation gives CASSPEGEGAWAPLHF. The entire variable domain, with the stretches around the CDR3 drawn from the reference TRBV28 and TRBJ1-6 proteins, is DVKVTQSSRYLVKRTGEKVFLECVQDMDHENMFWYRQDPGLGLRLIYFSYDVKMKEKGDIPEGYSVSREKKERFSLILESASTNQTSMYLCASSPEGEGAWAPLHFGNGTRLTVT.